Reported below is one TCR beta chain. The repertoire was sequenced with immunoSEQ multiplex PCR; TCRdb's copy has only in-frame clones and lacks some. The sample yields roughly 330,000 clones, approximately 89% seen once. The CDR3 is 14 amino acids. V shed 4 bases and J shed 0 bases, with 13 bases lying between them. Germline CDR1 reads GTSNPN; CDR2 reads SVGIG (reference sequence). These data belong to a study of blood T cell repertoires in COVID-19. The chain recombines TRBV30 with TRBJ2-7, with D maybe TRBD1 (6 bases). Sample: PBMCs or T cells enriched from blood (not recorded which). The source of this sequence is a man in his thirties or forties who had recovered from COVID-19. The CDR3 coding sequence is TGTGCCTGGAAAACAGGGCACCTCTCCTACGAGCAGTACTTC. It specifies CAWKTGHLSYEQYF.